This passage covers 31 T cell receptor beta chains from one sample sequenced in a study of CD8+CD57+ T cells in acquired aplastic anemia. Investigators profiled TCR beta VDJ and CDR3 from genomic DNA template. TCRdb passed the reads through MiXCR, listing each CDR3 protein once. The sample contains approximately 160,000 distinct CDR3 sequences, approximately 44% of which appear only once. Sequencing input: sorted CD4+, CD8+, or CD8+CD57+ T cells (not recorded which) from PBMCs. These receptors all come from a human donor in good health.

Concerning this clonotype itself: This clone may be a read error of a much larger clone one base away. The chain joins TRBV6-5 to TRBJ2-3; D is unclear. The CDR3 is 12 residues long. The germline V gene encodes CDR1 MNHEY and CDR2 SVGAGI. CDR3 residues: CASSYSQDTHYF. CDR3 nucleotides: TGTGCCAGCAGTTACTCGCAAGATACGCATTATTTT.

The chain uses TRBV18 and TRBJ2-7; TRBD2 is a possible D gene (5 bases). Trimming removed 3 bases at V and 0 bases at J, with 15 bases between. The CDR3 extends over 16 amino acids. The germline gives CDR1 KGHSH, CDR2 LQKENI. The CDR3 bases are TGTGCCAGCTCACCGCCGACCGGGAAGGGCTCCTACGAGCAGTACTTC. This gives the protein CASSPPTGKGSYEQYF. The full variable domain, with the rest looked up from reference TRBV18 and TRBJ2-7, is NAGVMQNPRHLVRRRGQEARLRCSPMKGHSHVYWYRQLPEEGLKFMVYLQKENIIDESGMPKERFSAEFPKEGPSILRIQQVVRGDSAAYFCASSPPTGKGSYEQYFGPGTRLTVT.

The V gene is TRBV7-3, the J gene TRBJ2-5; the D is unclear. The CDR3 sequence is 14 residues long. CDR1 SGHTA and CDR2 FQGTGA come from the germline V gene. V lost 1 base and J 4 bases, leaving 10 bases between the germline ends. CDR3 protein: CASSLKGRSETQYF. CDR3 coding DNA: TGTGCCAGCAGCTTAAAGGGAAGATCAGAGACCCAGTACTTC. Complete variable domain (other parts from reference TRBV7-3 and TRBJ2-5): GAGVSQTPSNKVTEKGKYVELRCDPISGHTALYWYRQSLGQGPEFLIYFQGTGAADDSGLPNDRFFAVRPEGSVSTLKIQRTERGDSAVYLCASSLKGRSETQYFGPGTRLLVL.

Many counts were recorded for this clonotype. This rearrangement joins TRBV7-8 to TRBJ2-7; 8 positions agree with TRBD1. The germline gives CDR1 SGHVS, CDR2 FQNEAQ. The CDR3 extends over 12 amino acids. V lost 5 bases, J lost 5 bases, and 2 bases stayed unmatched. The CDR3 region has the DNA TGTGCCAGCAGCCTGGACAGGGACGAGCAGTACTTC. Encoded protein: CASSLDRDEQYF.

The V and J genes are TRBV20-1 and TRBJ2-5; the D is unclear. V was clipped by 2 bases and J by 4 bases, with 8 bases between them. Looked up from germline, CDR1 is DFQATT and CDR2 is SNEGSKA (reference sequence). The length of the CDR3 is 12 residues. The CDR3 is CSARFYPETQYF. CDR3 DNA sequence: TGCAGTGCTAGATTCTACCCAGAGACCCAGTACTTC.

This clonotype has at least ten counts. The chain employs TRBV24-1 and TRBJ2-2; TRBD2 aligns across 12 bases. CDR3 size: 16 residues. Germline V gene sequence: CDR1 KGHDR, CDR2 SFDVKD. With 5 bases clipped from V and 2 bases from J, the junction kept 2 bases outside the gene matches. The CDR3 DNA sequence: TGTGCCACCAGTGGACTAGCGGGAGACAACACCGGGGAGCTGTTTTTT. Its protein is CATSGLAGDNTGELFF.

The gene calls are TRBV2 and TRBJ2-7; D remains ambiguous. The CDR3 spans 11 residues. V dropped 7 bases and J dropped 6 bases, with 10 bases sitting between them. CDR1 is SNHLY and CDR2 is FYNNEI in the germline V gene. This CDR3 is CASKIQAEQYF. DNA of the CDR3: TGTGCCAGCAAGATCCAGGCCGAGCAGTACTTC.

A few counts support this clonotype. This chain links TRBV10-3 with TRBJ1-1; perhaps TRBD1 as D (5 bases). Germline lookup yields CDR1 ENHRY and CDR2 SYGVKD. V shed 4 bases and J shed 1 base, with 7 bases lying between them. The CDR3 contains 13 residues. CDR3: CAISVGGNTEAFF. Written as DNA, the CDR3 is TGTGCCATCAGTGTGGGGGGGAACACTGAAGCTTTCTTT.

This clonotype was detected ten times or more. The chain uses TRBV5-4 and TRBJ2-5; either TRBD1 or TRBD2 may supply D (5 bases each). The CDR3 is made up of 14 amino acids. CDR1 is SGHNT and CDR2 is YYREEE in the germline V gene (reference sequence). V lost 4 bases to trimming and J lost 3 bases, with 13 bases between them. The CDR3, as DNA: TGTGCCAGCAGCCCTGGGGGTCGCGAAGAGACCCAGTACTTC. Translated: CASSPGGREETQYF.

The CDR3 protein is CSASLDGNTEAFF. The CDR3 coding sequence is TGCAGTGCGAGTCTTGACGGAAACACTGAAGCTTTCTTT. The rearrangement links TRBV20-1 to TRBJ1-1; D gene unclear. This CDR3 has 13 residues. Germline values: CDR1 DFQATT, CDR2 SNEGSKA (reference sequence). V shed 6 bases and J shed 2 bases, with 13 bases lying between them.

In its sample, this clonotype was seen many times. The chain joins TRBV19 to TRBJ2-5; tentatively, D is TRBD1 or TRBD2 (5 bases each). Germline assignment: CDR1 LNHDA and CDR2 SQIVND (reference sequence). Trimming left V 6 bases short and J 5 bases short, with 19 bases between. The CDR3 is made up of 15 amino acids. The CDR3 protein is CASSDLPGRGETQYF. CDR3 nucleotide sequence: TGTGCCAGTAGCGATCTTCCGGGGCGAGGGGAGACCCAGTACTTC.

This clonotype was detected ten times or more. V is TRBV20-1 and J is TRBJ2-3; either TRBD1 or TRBD2 may fit D (6 bases each). V lost 3 bases and J lost 0, with 10 bases in between. The length of the CDR3 is 14 residues. Germline V gene sequence: CDR1 DFQATT, CDR2 SNEGSKA (reference sequence). CDR3 residues: CSARGGFSTDTQYF. CDR3 sequence (DNA): TGCAGTGCTAGGGGGGGCTTCAGCACAGATACGCAGTATTTT.

In regard to this clonotype: One junction end disagrees with the germline gene, perhaps due to a read error. The chain uses TRBV11-2 and TRBJ2-7; 9 bases are a match to TRBD1. Germline V gives CDR1 SGHAT, CDR2 FQNNGV. This CDR3 is 16 amino acids long. The chain's CDR3 is CASRLDPGQGFYEQYF. CDR3 nucleotide sequence: TGTGCCAGCAGGTTAGACCCGGGACAGGGCTTTTACGAGCAGTACTTC.

Ten or more counts support this clonotype. The gene calls are TRBV19 and TRBJ1-3, with D unclear. The CDR3 spans 16 residues. CDR1 LNHDA and CDR2 SQIVND come from the germline V gene (reference sequence). V was trimmed by 0 bases and J by 0 bases, leaving 9 bases between them. CDR3 in DNA: TGTGCCAGTAGTATAGAGAGATTCGTCTCTGGAAACACCATATATTTT. It translates to CASSIERFVSGNTIYF.

This chain links TRBV7-9 with TRBJ1-2; D unclear. V was cut by 4 bases and J by 4 bases, with 16 bases left in between. CDR1 and CDR2 (germline): SEHNR, FQNEAQ (reference sequence). The length of the CDR3 is 15 residues. CDR3 protein: CASSSDLARLYGYTF. CDR3 sequence (DNA): TGTGCCAGCAGCTCCGATCTAGCCAGACTCTATGGCTACACCTTC.

With regard to this clonotype: A read error may produce the germline difference seen at one junction end. The CDR3 nucleotides are TGTGCCATCAGTGAGTCAACAGACGTCTACAATGAGCAGTTCTTC. Translation: CAISESTDVYNEQFF. The gene calls are TRBV24-1 and TRBJ2-1, with D unclear. The germline V gene encodes CDR1 KGHDR and CDR2 SFDVKD. The CDR3 runs 15 residues.

Many counts were recorded for this clonotype. This rearrangement joins TRBV7-8 to TRBJ1-5; perhaps TRBD1 as D (5 bases). In germline, CDR1 is SGHVS, CDR2 FQNEAQ. Trimming stripped 1 base from V and 6 bases from J, with 16 bases between. CDR3 size: 16 residues. In nucleotides, the CDR3 is TGTGCCAGCAGCTTAGTCTCAGGGAGGGTAGGTCAGCCCCAGCATTTT. It translates to CASSLVSGRVGQPQHF.

The V and J genes are TRBV19 and TRBJ2-3; 7 bases fit TRBD2. The CDR3 sequence is 16 residues long. CDR1 is LNHDA, CDR2 SQIVND, per germline (reference sequence). V gave up 2 bases and J gave up 5 bases; unmatched junction bases: 10. This CDR3 reads CASSILGGRGIDTQYF. As DNA, the CDR3 is TGTGCCAGTAGTATATTAGGCGGGAGAGGGATAGATACGCAGTATTTT.

This clonotype was seen more than once but under ten times. This chain joins TRBV12-3 or TRBV12-4 and TRBJ1-2; the D is unclear. The germline V and J ends were trimmed by 1 base and 0 bases, with 6 bases remaining between them. This CDR3 is 14 amino acids long. CDR3 sequence (DNA): TGTGCCAGCAGTTTAGGGGATACTAACTATGGCTACACCTTC. It codes for CASSLGDTNYGYTF.

This clonotype was recorded a few times. V and J are TRBV10-3 and TRBJ2-5, with D hard to call. V was trimmed by 8 bases and J by 3 bases, leaving 19 bases between them. Germline V gives CDR1 ENHRY, CDR2 SYGVKD. The CDR3 is 15 amino acids. CDR3 protein: CAIGFPADTKETQYF. CDR3 DNA: TGTGCCATCGGGTTCCCCGCCGACACAAAAGAGACCCAGTACTTC.

This clonotype has a count of ten or more. J is TRBJ2-3 and V is TRBV29-1, with a possible D match to TRBD2 (5 bases). The CDR3 length is 14 residues. CDR1 SQVTM and CDR2 ANQGSEA come from the germline V gene. V lost 4 bases and J lost 3, with 14 bases in between. CDR3 bases: TGCAGCGTTGTCCTCGGACTTACGACAGATACGCAGTATTTT. Amino acid sequence: CSVVLGLTTDTQYF.

V usage is TRBV25-1 and J usage is TRBJ1-1, with 7 bases fitting TRBD1. Looked up from germline, CDR1 is MGHDK and CDR2 is SYGVNS. The CDR3 totals 16 residues. V trimming: 8 bases; J trimming: 3 bases; junction bases outside the gene matches: 15. CDR3 region: CASSTAGGRGDTEAFF. The DNA of the CDR3 is TGTGCCAGCTCAACCGCAGGGGGTAGAGGGGACACTGAAGCTTTCTTT.

The chain carries TRBV20-1 and TRBJ2-5; perhaps TRBD1 as D (6 bases). V lost 1 base and J 5 bases, leaving 11 bases between the germline ends. Germline V gene data show CDR1 as DFQATT and CDR2 as SNEGSKA (reference sequence). This CDR3 region has 13 residues. In DNA form, the CDR3 reads TGCAGTGCTAGAGCAGGGGTAGCGGAGACCCAGTACTTC. Translated: CSARAGVAETQYF.

There are a few counts of this clonotype. The chain carries TRBV27 and TRBJ1-2, with no clear D. CDR1 MNHEY and CDR2 SMNVEV come from the germline V gene (reference sequence). This CDR3 has 14 residues. Trimming took off 0 bases at V and 4 bases at J, with 9 bases between the two ends. CDR3 nucleotides: TGTGCCAGCAGTTTATCGCGAGGGTCCTATGGCTACACCTTC. It encodes CASSLSRGSYGYTF.

This clonotype has ten or more counts. The V and J genes are TRBV4-3 and TRBJ2-7, with 7 nucleotides matching TRBD1. This CDR3 has 14 amino acids. J lost 0 bases, V lost 5 bases, and 4 bases had no gene match. CDR1 and CDR2 from the germline V gene are LGHNA and YSLEER. The DNA of the CDR3 is TGCGCCAGCAGCGCCCGACAGGGCTCCTACGAGCAGTACTTC. Protein product: CASSARQGSYEQYF.

In this sample, this clonotype turned up many times. The chain joins TRBV3-1 to TRBJ2-7; D may be TRBD2 (6 bases). Trimming took off 8 bases at V and 0 bases at J, with 17 bases between the two ends. There are 15 residues in the CDR3. In germline, CDR1 is LGHDT, CDR2 YNNKEL (reference sequence). The CDR3 protein is CASQRNGGSSYEQYF. DNA of the CDR3: TGTGCCAGCCAGCGTAACGGGGGAAGCTCCTACGAGCAGTACTTC.

This clonotype came up many times. The genes are TRBV4-1 and TRBJ2-5, with 11 bases lining up with TRBD2. The CDR3 is 16 amino acids. After removal of 3 bases from V and 2 bases from J, the junction contained 5 bases not matched to a gene. Germline CDR1 MGHRA, CDR2 YSYEKL. Written as DNA, the CDR3 is TGCGCCAGCAGCCACAAGACTAGCGGGAAGCAAGAGACCCAGTACTTC. Translation gives CASSHKTSGKQETQYF.

This clonotype came up many times. J is TRBJ2-7 and V is TRBV5-1; D ambiguous. This CDR3 contains 12 residues. V was cut by 0 bases and J by 5 bases, with 6 bases left in between. Germline loops: CDR1 SGHRS, CDR2 YFSETQ. As DNA, the CDR3 is TGCGCCAGCAGCTTGGAACGAAACGAGCAGTACTTC. Translated, it gives CASSLERNEQYF.

This clonotype came up many times. The rearrangement uses TRBV29-1 and TRBJ2-3; TRBD1 matches at 8 bases. The germline V gene has CDR1 SQVTM and CDR2 ANQGSEA. The CDR3 covers 13 residues. V lost 3 bases and J lost 4; bases outside the gene matches: 3. CDR3 bases: TGCAGCGTTGACGGACAGGGTCCAGATACGCAGTATTTT. This gives the protein CSVDGQGPDTQYF.

In its sample, this clonotype was seen a few times. The CDR3 DNA sequence: TGTGCCAGCAGCCCCTTAGCGGGAGGCAACACCGGGGAGCTGTTTTTT. Its protein is CASSPLAGGNTGELFF. The chain joins TRBV7-6 to TRBJ2-2; 10 nucleotides match TRBD2. Germline V gene data show CDR1 as SGHVS and CDR2 as FNYEAQ. The CDR3 length is 16 residues. J gave up 2 bases and V 5 bases, and 5 bases lay outside the gene matches.

This clonotype has at least ten counts. The V and J genes are TRBV5-4 and TRBJ2-3, with TRBD2 matching 7 bases. The CDR3 is made up of 15 amino acids. The J segment lost 0 bases and the V segment lost 4 bases, leaving 5 bases of the junction unmatched. CDR1 is SGHNT, CDR2 YYREEE, per germline (reference sequence). CDR3: CASSTSDTSTDTQYF. The CDR3 DNA reads as TGTGCCAGCAGCACTAGCGACACTAGCACAGATACGCAGTATTTT.